This T cell receptor beta chain comes out of a study of cytomegalovirus exposure and HLA in healthy donors. Worth noting for this clone: Its specificity is unknown.

Primers included in the PCR were 60 Vbeta and 13 Jbeta primers. Assay used: immunoSEQ multiplex PCR; TCRdb lists only in-frame clones, some missing. This table has about 190,000 clones, about 85% appearing once. Points from the study as a whole: Association of a missense DCLRE1C variant with TCR beta V- and J-gene trimming was reported in a later analysis. Among the most significant clusters, several appeared linked to common viral pathogens in a later analysis. The authors listed 150 to 200 TCR beta chains as cytomegalovirus-associated. Most TCR sequences were rare, but some public TCRs occurred in many donors.

The junction had 5 bases not matched to a gene; V was cut back by 1 base and J by 2 bases. The CDR3 runs 16 residues. Per the germline V gene, CDR1 is MGHRA and CDR2 is YSYEKL. The receptor was derived from a man aged 45-60 years in good health and CMV-seronegative. The chain combines TRBV4-1 with TRBJ1-3; the match to TRBD1 covers 7 bases. The specimen sequenced was PBMCs. CDR3 protein: CASSQVEQGTGNTIYF. As DNA, the CDR3 is TGCGCCAGCAGCCAAGTAGAACAGGGGACTGGAAACACCATATATTTT.